These 22 T cell receptor beta chains came from one sample sequenced in a study of T cell repertoires in cytomegalovirus infection (dated by TCRdb to between 2019 and 2020). The run used an Illumina HiSeq 1500. TCRdb reworked the public reads: Q25 trimming with fastp, MiXCR clone assembly, productive beta chains retained. Every distinct CDR3 protein forms one entry, paired with its most common genes and DNA. The sample records roughly 190,000 distinct CDR3 sequences, about a tenth of which are singletons. In total, the top ten clones hold roughly 4.8% of the sample. The sample taken for sequencing was PBMCs. These receptors came from a human donor in good health (CMV status not recorded). Some clones in this sample may be carry-over from other donors' samples.

This clonotype was found a few times. The chain couples TRBV29-1 to TRBJ1-1; D is uncertain. The CDR3 length is 13 residues. Trimming cost V 4 bases and J 2 bases, with 11 bases left between them. Germline V gives CDR1 SQVTM, CDR2 ANQGSEA. Written as DNA, the CDR3 is TGCAGCGTTGCAACGGGCCTTAACACTGAAGCTTTCTTT. This codes for CSVATGLNTEAFF.

This clonotype was counted at least ten times. This chain joins TRBV7-2 and TRBJ1-2, with 8 bases matching TRBD1. CDR1 is SGHTA and CDR2 is FQGNSA in the germline V gene. The V gene end was trimmed by 4 bases and the J gene end by 5 bases; junction bases not matched to a gene: 6. This CDR3 comprises 14 residues. The CDR3 sequence is CASSSPGGRYGYTF. The CDR3 region has the DNA TGTGCCAGCAGCTCGCCAGGGGGCAGATATGGCTACACCTTC.

This clonotype has a handful of counts. This chain uses TRBV12-3 or TRBV12-4 with TRBJ1-2; 7 nucleotides agree with TRBD1. The CDR3 covers 14 residues. Trimming at V came to 5 bases and at J to 4 bases, leaving 7 bases not matched to a gene. The CDR3 DNA reads as TGTGCCAGCAGTCCAGGGGGGTCGCGCTATGGCTACACCTTC. Translated: CASSPGGSRYGYTF.

The chain has TRBV15 and TRBJ1-3, with D perhaps matching TRBD1 (5 bases). Per germline, CDR1 LNHNV and CDR2 YYDKDF (reference sequence). The CDR3 extends over 15 amino acids. V lost 0 bases and J 4 bases, leaving 10 bases between the germline ends. CDR3 region: CATSRDAGSGNTIYF. In nucleotides, the CDR3 is TGTGCCACCAGCAGAGATGCAGGGTCGGGAAACACCATATATTTT.

This clonotype appeared a few times. J is TRBJ1-1 and V is TRBV5-5; 9 bases are a match to TRBD1. There are 15 residues in the CDR3. Per germline, CDR1 SGHKS and CDR2 YYEKEE (reference sequence). Unmatched junction bases numbered 8, after V lost 4 bases and J lost 4 bases. The CDR3 here is CASSQSGTGLTEAFF. In DNA form, the CDR3 reads TGTGCCAGCAGCCAATCCGGGACAGGGCTCACTGAAGCTTTCTTT.

The sample holds a few counts of this clonotype. The chain employs TRBV15 and TRBJ1-4; D remains unclear. Per the germline V gene, CDR1 is LNHNV and CDR2 is YYDKDF (reference sequence). The V and J ends lost 0 bases and 7 bases respectively, with 12 bases between them. CDR3 size: 15 residues. The CDR3 nucleotides are TGTGCCACCAGCAGAGATGCTACGGCGCCTGAAAAACTGTTTTTT. This codes for CATSRDATAPEKLFF.

The chain has TRBV5-1 and TRBJ1-1; maybe TRBD1 (6 bases). V dropped 3 bases and J dropped 5 bases, with 20 bases sitting between them. Germline CDR1 reads SGHRS; CDR2 reads YFSETQ. This CDR3 spans 16 amino acids. This CDR3 is CASSSGTRLDGTEAFF. The CDR3 DNA reads TGCGCCAGCAGCTCCGGGACACGTCTCGACGGGACTGAAGCTTTCTTT.

This clonotype appeared a few times. V usage is TRBV25-1 and J usage is TRBJ2-1, with TRBD2 identical over 7 bases. The CDR3 has 14 amino acids. The germline V gene encodes CDR1 MGHDK and CDR2 SYGVNS. V shed 1 base, J shed 9 bases, and the junction held 6 bases outside the gene matches. The DNA for the CDR3 is TGTGCCAGCAGTGAATTCGGCGGGGGATCTGAGCAGTTCTTC. This gives the protein CASSEFGGGSEQFF.

This clonotype was detected a few times. V gene TRBV19 combines with J gene TRBJ1-5; TRBD1 aligns across 8 bases. Germline V gene sequence: CDR1 LNHDA, CDR2 SQIVND (reference sequence). Germline trimming cut 6 bases from V and 0 bases from J; bases unmatched to any gene: 10. The CDR3 runs 17 residues. The CDR3 DNA reads TGTGCCAGTAGAAAAAGACAGGGGCAGAATAGCAATCAGCCCCAGCATTTT. It is translated as CASRKRQGQNSNQPQHF.

The table lists this clonotype with many counts. This chain's CDR3 is CASSRAFTNQPQHF. The CDR3 DNA reads as TGTGCCAGTAGCCGTGCTTTTACGAATCAGCCCCAGCATTTT. The chain combines TRBV19 with TRBJ1-5; no clear D gene. Trimming pared 6 bases from V and 4 bases from J, leaving 13 bases between. The CDR3 contains 14 residues. In germline, CDR1 is LNHDA, CDR2 SQIVND (reference sequence).

There are many counts of this clonotype. The rearrangement links TRBV30 to TRBJ2-5, with a tentative D call TRBD2 (6 bases). Trimming removed 0 bases from V and 2 bases from J, with 13 bases in between. The CDR3 loop spans 15 amino acids. Germline CDR1 GTSNPN, CDR2 SVGIG (reference sequence). The CDR3 here is CAWSVWRSGQETQYF. The CDR3 bases are TGTGCCTGGAGTGTTTGGCGTAGCGGACAAGAGACCCAGTACTTC.

In this sample, this clonotype turned up many times. The chain recombines TRBV11-2 with TRBJ2-7, with D uncertain. Between the trimmed V and J ends, which lost 1 base and 3 bases, there was a span of 13 bases. CDR3 length: 15 residues. Germline values: CDR1 SGHAT, CDR2 FQNNGV. The CDR3 protein is CASSLARGGFYEQYF. The CDR3 DNA sequence: TGTGCCAGCAGCTTAGCTCGCGGCGGTTTCTACGAGCAGTACTTC.

This clonotype was counted only a few times. The chain links TRBV2 to TRBJ2-5, with 7 bases matching TRBD1. Trimming cost V 6 bases and J 4 bases; bases outside gene matches: 8. The CDR3 has 14 residues. Looked up from germline, CDR1 is SNHLY and CDR2 is FYNNEI. The CDR3 nucleotides read TGTGCCAGCAGCGCGACAGGGTCGTCAGAGACCCAGTACTTC. Translation gives CASSATGSSETQYF.

This clonotype appeared many times. The genes are TRBV29-1 and TRBJ1-1; possible D gene TRBD1, 5 bases. This CDR3 is built from 12 residues. The ends were cut back, 6 bases at V and 4 bases at J, with 12 bases in the middle. Germline CDR1 SQVTM, CDR2 ANQGSEA. CDR3: CSVAGWVTEAFF. Written as DNA, the CDR3 is TGCAGCGTAGCAGGGTGGGTCACTGAAGCTTTCTTT.

In its sample, this clonotype was seen many times. The chain joins TRBV7-2 to TRBJ1-1, with 7 bases aligning to TRBD1. CDR3 length: 15 residues. After removal of 3 bases from V and 4 bases from J, the junction contained 8 bases not matched to a gene. In germline, CDR1 is SGHTA, CDR2 FQGNSA. Written as DNA, the CDR3 is TGTGCCAGCAGCTTCCCCAGGGGGGCGAGCACTGAAGCTTTCTTT. Its translation: CASSFPRGASTEAFF. The full variable domain, rest sourced from reference TRBV7-2 and TRBJ1-1, is GAGVSQSPSNKVTEKGKDVELRCDPISGHTALYWYRQSLGQGLEFLIYFQGNSAPDKSGLPSDRFSAERTGGSVSTLTIQRTQQEDSAVYLCASSFPRGASTEAFFGQGTRLTVV.

This clonotype has a handful of counts. This chain links TRBV6-1 with TRBJ1-5; D perhaps matches TRBD1 (6 bases). CDR1 MNHNS and CDR2 SASEGT come from the germline V gene. This CDR3 has 18 residues. Trimming pared 0 bases from V and 0 bases from J, leaving 15 bases between. The chain's CDR3 is CASSEALRGGYSNQPQHF. Written as DNA, the CDR3 is TGTGCCAGCAGTGAAGCTCTCAGGGGCGGGTATAGCAATCAGCCCCAGCATTTT.

Ten or more counts support this clonotype. The chain joins TRBV7-2 to TRBJ1-3; D unresolved. V dropped 4 bases and J dropped 0 bases, with 7 bases sitting between them. CDR3 length: 14 amino acids. Per germline, CDR1 SGHTA and CDR2 FQGNSA. In DNA, the CDR3 is TGTGCCAGCAGCTCCCGATACTCTGGAAACACCATATATTTT. Protein sequence: CASSSRYSGNTIYF. Full variable domain (rest looked up from reference TRBV7-2 and TRBJ1-3): GAGVSQSPSNKVTEKGKDVELRCDPISGHTALYWYRQSLGQGLEFLIYFQGNSAPDKSGLPSDRFSAERTGGSVSTLTIQRTQQEDSAVYLCASSSRYSGNTIYFGEGSWLTVV.

This clonotype appeared a few times. V and J are TRBV9 and TRBJ1-1; D gene uncertain. V dropped 3 bases and J dropped 2 bases, with 11 bases sitting between them. Germline V gives CDR1 SGDLS, CDR2 YYNGEE. There are 14 residues in the CDR3. The CDR3 here is CASSAGTSNTEAFF. In DNA form, the CDR3 reads TGTGCCAGCAGCGCCGGTACTTCCAACACTGAAGCTTTCTTT.

Many counts were recorded for this clonotype. V usage is TRBV28 and J usage is TRBJ1-1, with a possible D match to TRBD1 (5 bases). V gave up 4 bases and J gave up 1 base, with 16 bases separating them. The CDR3 is 16 residues long. Germline V lookup: CDR1 MDHEN, CDR2 SYDVKM. In nucleotides, the CDR3 is TGTGCCAGCAGTTCCCCTTCAGGTAGGGGGAACACTGAAGCTTTCTTT. Translated, it gives CASSSPSGRGNTEAFF.

This clonotype was seen just once. The chain has TRBV15 and TRBJ1-2; TRBD1 might be the D (5 bases). V was pared by 0 bases and J by 5 bases, with 13 bases between. CDR1 is LNHNV and CDR2 is YYDKDF in the germline V gene (reference sequence). CDR3 size: 15 residues. The CDR3 coding sequence is TGTGCCACCAGCAGAGATACTGGGACGCCATATGGCTACACCTTC. Translated, it gives CATSRDTGTPYGYTF. The entire variable domain, with the rest obtained from reference TRBV15 and TRBJ1-2, is as follows: DAMVIQNPRYQVTQFGKPVTLSCSQTLNHNVMYWYQQKSSQAPKLLFHYYDKDFNNEADTPDNFQSRRPNTSFCFLDIRSPGLGDTAMYLCATSRDTGTPYGYTFGSGTRLTVV.

This clonotype was seen at least ten times. The chain carries TRBV19 and TRBJ2-2, with no clear D. The ends were cut back, 5 bases at V and 5 bases at J, with 18 bases in the middle. The CDR3 consists of 16 residues. Germline V gene lookup returns CDR1 LNHDA and CDR2 SQIVND (reference sequence). CDR3 DNA sequence: TGTGCCAGTAGTCGAGGTGGTCGACGCTTGACCGGGGAGCTGTTTTTT. It yields the protein CASSRGGRRLTGELFF.

In this sample, this clonotype turned up many times. The gene calls are TRBV5-5 and TRBJ1-5, with 8 nucleotides matching TRBD1. The V gene's germline CDR1 is SGHKS and CDR2 YYEKEE (reference sequence). This CDR3 is built from 15 residues. Trimming at V came to 4 bases and at J to 7 bases, leaving 10 bases not matched to a gene. The CDR3 DNA reads TGTGCCAGCAGCCCCATGACAGGGGTGAGGCAGCCCCAGCATTTT. Translating it yields CASSPMTGVRQPQHF.